This TCR beta chain is from a study of OX40 agonist ivuxolimab in advanced cancers. Across the whole study: Ivuxolimab, which patients received intravenously every 2 weeks, was dosed at 0.01 to 10 mg/kg.

Sequencing was performed with immunoSEQ multiplex PCR; in TCRdb, only in-frame clones are kept and a portion is missing. The sample shows about 86,000 clones, 91% of them seen only once. General study points: Normalized T-cell clonal expansion was also low in a subset of nonresponders. The study did not work out the antigen specificity of the expanded peripheral T cells.

This clone was recorded a few times. As yet, its antigen is unknown. This TCR came from an adult with an advanced solid tumor such as melanoma, head and neck, liver or kidney cancer. The source was CD4+ or CD8+ T cells sorted from blood, collected in a trial of the OX40 agonist ivuxolimab.

The CDR3 region has the DNA TGTGCCAACCTTAGGAACTATGGCTACACCTTC. This gives the protein CANLRNYGYTF. V is TRBV2 and J is TRBJ1-2, with D hard to call. Between the trimmed V and J ends, which lost 10 bases and 2 bases, there was a span of 8 bases. The CDR3 runs to 11 residues. CDR1 is SNHLY and CDR2 is FYNNEI in the germline V gene.